These T cell receptor beta chains were read from a single sample in a study of cytomegalovirus exposure and HLA in healthy donors. Sequencing was performed with immunoSEQ multiplex PCR; in TCRdb, only in-frame clones are kept and a portion is missing. The specimen's table records some 150,000 clones. Sequenced: PBMCs. These receptors originate from a woman aged 18-30 years in good health and CMV-seronegative. Both conserved end residues are part of each CDR3. Each record gives: V gene, J gene, D gene, CDR3 DNA, CDR3 protein. The D gene is left open where the match is weak.

V gene: TRBV6-5; J gene: TRBJ1-2; D gene: NA; CDR3 DNA: TGTGCCAGCAGTTCACCGGGACACCCCTATGGCTACACCTTC; CDR3 protein: CASSSPGHPYGYTF
V gene: TRBV5-6; J gene: TRBJ1-2; D gene: NA; CDR3 DNA: TGTGCCAGCAGAGACAGGCAGAACTATGGCTACACCTTC; CDR3 protein: CASRDRQNYGYTF
V gene: TRBV12-5; J gene: TRBJ2-3; D gene: TRBD2; CDR3 DNA: TGTGCTAGTGGTTTGTATCCTAGCGGTAGCACAGATACGCAGTATTTT; CDR3 protein: CASGLYPSGSTDTQYF
V gene: TRBV5-1; J gene: TRBJ2-7; D gene: TRBD2; CDR3 DNA: TGCGCCAGCAGCTTGGGGGGACTAGCGGGACTTTACGAGCAGTACTTC; CDR3 protein: CASSLGGLAGLYEQYF
V gene: TRBV7-9; J gene: TRBJ2-7; D gene: TRBD1; CDR3 DNA: TGTGCCAGCAGCCAGACAGGGTACGACGAGCAGTACTTC; CDR3 protein: CASSQTGYDEQYF
V gene: TRBV5-6; J gene: TRBJ2-5; D gene: NA; CDR3 DNA: TGTGCCAGCAGCCGGACTTACCAAGAGACCCAGTACTTC; CDR3 protein: CASSRTYQETQYF
V gene: TRBV6-1; J gene: TRBJ1-5; D gene: NA; CDR3 DNA: TGTGCCAGCAGTGATCCCCTCGAGCCCCAGCATTTT; CDR3 protein: CASSDPLEPQHF
V gene: TRBV7-3; J gene: TRBJ1-6; D gene: NA; CDR3 DNA: TGTGCCAGCAGCTTGACAGCCGCTAATTCACCCCTCCACTTT; CDR3 protein: CASSLTAANSPLHF
V gene: TRBV27; J gene: TRBJ2-7; D gene: TRBD1; CDR3 DNA: TGTGCCAGCAGTTTATCCCACAGGGGCTACGAGCAGTACTTC; CDR3 protein: CASSLSHRGYEQYF
V gene: TRBV19; J gene: TRBJ2-7; D gene: TRBD2; CDR3 DNA: TGTGCCAGTAGGGGGACTAGCAGACGTTCTGGGGACGAGCAGTACTTC; CDR3 protein: CASRGTSRRSGDEQYF
V gene: TRBV2; J gene: TRBJ1-2; D gene: NA; CDR3 DNA: TGTGCCAGCAACGTAGACAGGAGCCTCGATGGCTACACCTTC; CDR3 protein: CASNVDRSLDGYTF
V gene: TRBV14; J gene: TRBJ1-1; D gene: TRBD1; CDR3 DNA: TGTGCCAGCAGCCAAAGATTCGGACAGGGGGTGGCTGAAGCTTTCTTT; CDR3 protein: CASSQRFGQGVAEAFF
V gene: TRBV18; J gene: TRBJ1-5; D gene: NA; CDR3 DNA: TGTGCCAGCTCACCACAACAGGACAATCAGCCCCAGCATTTT; CDR3 protein: CASSPQQDNQPQHF
V gene: TRBV19; J gene: TRBJ1-5; D gene: NA; CDR3 DNA: TGTGCCAGTAGTTTGGGGGAGGTAGAATTTCAGCCCCAGCATTTT; CDR3 protein: CASSLGEVEFQPQHF
V gene: TRBV7-8; J gene: TRBJ1-6; D gene: TRBD1; CDR3 DNA: TGTGCCAGCAGCTCCAACAGGGGCGGCTCACCCCTCCACTTT; CDR3 protein: CASSSNRGGSPLHF
V gene: TRBV6-5; J gene: TRBJ2-3; D gene: TRBD2; CDR3 DNA: TGTGCCAGCAGTTACTCTATAGCGGGAGGTTTAGATACGCAGTATTTT; CDR3 protein: CASSYSIAGGLDTQYF
V gene: TRBV7-6; J gene: TRBJ1-3; D gene: TRBD1; CDR3 DNA: TGTGCCAGCAGCTCGCGTGAGGGGGCCTCTGGAAACACCATATATTTT; CDR3 protein: CASSSREGASGNTIYF
V gene: TRBV29-1; J gene: TRBJ2-2; D gene: TRBD1; CDR3 DNA: TGCAGCGCCAAGACCGGGACAGGGGCCGGGGAGCTGTTTTTT; CDR3 protein: CSAKTGTGAGELFF
V gene: TRBV7-9; J gene: TRBJ2-6; D gene: TRBD1; CDR3 DNA: TGTGCCAGCAGCCGGGACAGGGGAATGTCTGGGGCCAACGTCCTGACTTTC; CDR3 protein: CASSRDRGMSGANVLTF
V gene: TRBV7-8; J gene: TRBJ2-2; D gene: TRBD2; CDR3 DNA: TGTGCCAGCAGCATAAAGAGCGGGATAAAGGCCGGGGAGCTGTTTTTT; CDR3 protein: CASSIKSGIKAGELFF
V gene: TRBV5-6; J gene: TRBJ2-2; D gene: TRBD2; CDR3 DNA: TGTGCCAGCAGCCGAGGACTAGGCCCCGGGGAGCTGTTTTTT; CDR3 protein: CASSRGLGPGELFF
V gene: TRBV5-3; J gene: TRBJ2-5; D gene: NA; CDR3 DNA: TGTGCCAGAAGCCACCAACCACAGGGCCAAGAGACCCAGTACTTC; CDR3 protein: CARSHQPQGQETQYF
V gene: TRBV4-1; J gene: TRBJ2-7; D gene: TRBD2; CDR3 DNA: TGCGCCAGCAGACCCGGGACTAGCATCTACGAGCAGTACTTC; CDR3 protein: CASRPGTSIYEQYF
V gene: TRBV4-1; J gene: TRBJ1-4; D gene: TRBD1; CDR3 DNA: TGCGCCAGCAGCCAAGGGGGGACAGTTCTTAATGAAAAACTGTTTTTT; CDR3 protein: CASSQGGTVLNEKLFF
V gene: TRBV25-1; J gene: TRBJ2-2; D gene: TRBD1; CDR3 DNA: TGTGCCAGCGGACTGGACAGGTTTGACACCGGGGAGCTGTTTTTT; CDR3 protein: CASGLDRFDTGELFF
V gene: TRBV18; J gene: TRBJ2-2; D gene: TRBD2; CDR3 DNA: TGTGCCAGCTCACCCGGGACTAGGGACACCGGGGAGCTGTTTTTT; CDR3 protein: CASSPGTRDTGELFF
V gene: TRBV7-2; J gene: TRBJ2-1; D gene: NA; CDR3 DNA: TGTGCCAGCAGCTTAGAGCGTTCATCCAATGAGCAGTTCTTC; CDR3 protein: CASSLERSSNEQFF
V gene: TRBV4-3; J gene: TRBJ2-3; D gene: TRBD2; CDR3 DNA: TGCGCCAGCAGCCAAGAACCTAGCGGGAGGTTTACCTCTAGCACAGATACGCAGTATTTT; CDR3 protein: CASSQEPSGRFTSSTDTQYF
V gene: TRBV7-3; J gene: TRBJ1-5; D gene: NA; CDR3 DNA: TGTGCCAGCAGCTTAGGCCGGGTCGATCAGCCCCAGCATTTT; CDR3 protein: CASSLGRVDQPQHF
V gene: TRBV29-1; J gene: TRBJ1-3; D gene: TRBD1; CDR3 DNA: TGCAGCGTGACAGGGGGAACTGGAAACACCATATATTTT; CDR3 protein: CSVTGGTGNTIYF
V gene: TRBV6-1; J gene: TRBJ2-2; D gene: TRBD1; CDR3 DNA: TGTGCCAGCAGTGCCGGGACAGGGAACACCGGGGAGCTGTTTTTT; CDR3 protein: CASSAGTGNTGELFF
V gene: TRBV13; J gene: TRBJ1-2; D gene: TRBD1; CDR3 DNA: TGTGCCAGCAGCCCAGGGACAGGGGGCGCGGGATATGGCTACACCTTC; CDR3 protein: CASSPGTGGAGYGYTF
V gene: TRBV7-9; J gene: TRBJ2-1; D gene: NA; CDR3 DNA: TGTGCCAGCAGCTTAGAACGGGACTCCCCACGAGAGCAGTTCTTC; CDR3 protein: CASSLERDSPREQFF
V gene: TRBV5-6; J gene: TRBJ2-7; D gene: TRBD1; CDR3 DNA: TGTGCCAGCAGCCGACGACAGGGAACCTACGAGCAGTACTTC; CDR3 protein: CASSRRQGTYEQYF
V gene: TRBV28; J gene: TRBJ1-2; D gene: NA; CDR3 DNA: TGTGCCAGCAGTTTAGAGGCGGGCCTGGGCTACACCTTC; CDR3 protein: CASSLEAGLGYTF
V gene: TRBV5-4; J gene: TRBJ2-3; D gene: TRBD2; CDR3 DNA: TGTGCCAGCAGCACCAATAGCGGGGCCAGCACAGATACGCAGTATTTT; CDR3 protein: CASSTNSGASTDTQYF
V gene: TRBV9; J gene: TRBJ1-2; D gene: NA; CDR3 DNA: TGTGCCAGCAGCGTACAGGAGCGGCGAGGCTACACCTTC; CDR3 protein: CASSVQERRGYTF
V gene: TRBV6-5; J gene: TRBJ2-1; D gene: TRBD2; CDR3 DNA: TGTGCCAGCAGTTGGGGACTAGCGGGCTACAATGAGCAGTTCTTC; CDR3 protein: CASSWGLAGYNEQFF
V gene: TRBV5-4; J gene: TRBJ1-3; D gene: TRBD1; CDR3 DNA: TGTGCCAGCAGCCGAAAACAGGGGTCCCCTGGAAACACCATATATTTT; CDR3 protein: CASSRKQGSPGNTIYF
V gene: TRBV9; J gene: TRBJ1-1; D gene: TRBD1; CDR3 DNA: TGTGCCAGCAGCAGAGAGGGGACAGGGAGGAGTGAAGCTTTCTTT; CDR3 protein: CASSREGTGRSEAFF
V gene: TRBV7-9; J gene: TRBJ1-4; D gene: NA; CDR3 DNA: TGTGCCAGCAGCGAAGGACAGTTTGAAAAACTGTTTTTT; CDR3 protein: CASSEGQFEKLFF
V gene: TRBV9; J gene: TRBJ2-5; D gene: NA; CDR3 DNA: TGTGCCAGCAGCGTAGCTATAGGGGGAGAGACCCAGTACTTC; CDR3 protein: CASSVAIGGETQYF
V gene: TRBV6-6; J gene: TRBJ1-2; D gene: TRBD1; CDR3 DNA: TGTGCCAGCAGAACTGACCGACAGGGGGTCGTGGGCTACACCTTC; CDR3 protein: CASRTDRQGVVGYTF
V gene: TRBV9; J gene: TRBJ2-1; D gene: NA; CDR3 DNA: TGTGCCAGCAGCCTCAAGGGGGGGAACGAGAGGGCTGAGCAGTTCTTC; CDR3 protein: CASSLKGGNERAEQFF
V gene: TRBV5-4; J gene: TRBJ2-3; D gene: TRBD2; CDR3 DNA: TGTGCCAGCAGCGTGGGACTAGCGGGGAGCACAGATACGCAGTATTTT; CDR3 protein: CASSVGLAGSTDTQYF
V gene: TRBV30; J gene: TRBJ2-2; D gene: TRBD1; CDR3 DNA: TGTGCCTGGAGTGAGACAGGGCGTACCGGGGAGCTGTTTTTT; CDR3 protein: CAWSETGRTGELFF
V gene: TRBV5-4; J gene: TRBJ2-3; D gene: NA; CDR3 DNA: TGTGCCAGCTCAAATAAGCGGTCTAGCACAGATACGCAGTATTTT; CDR3 protein: CASSNKRSSTDTQYF
V gene: TRBV4-2; J gene: TRBJ2-5; D gene: NA; CDR3 DNA: TGTGCCAGCAGCCAAGTTTCGTCGGGAGAGGGTCCAGAGACCCAGTACTTC; CDR3 protein: CASSQVSSGEGPETQYF
V gene: TRBV4-1; J gene: TRBJ1-5; D gene: TRBD1; CDR3 DNA: TGCGCCAGCAGCCATCCCGGACAGGGGGGATATCAGCCCCAGCATTTT; CDR3 protein: CASSHPGQGGYQPQHF
V gene: TRBV27; J gene: TRBJ1-1; D gene: TRBD1; CDR3 DNA: TGTGCCAGCAAACTAACAGGGGTTGGAATGAACACTGAAGCTTTCTTT; CDR3 protein: CASKLTGVGMNTEAFF
V gene: TRBV29-1; J gene: TRBJ2-7; D gene: TRBD1; CDR3 DNA: TGCAGCGTTGAAGGGACAGGGGGATCCTACGAGCAGTACTTC; CDR3 protein: CSVEGTGGSYEQYF
V gene: TRBV5-1; J gene: TRBJ2-3; D gene: NA; CDR3 DNA: TGCGCCAGCAGCTATAGTAATCCCGGCACAGATACGCAGTATTTT; CDR3 protein: CASSYSNPGTDTQYF
V gene: TRBV4-1; J gene: TRBJ2-2; D gene: TRBD2; CDR3 DNA: TGCGCCAGCAGCCAAGACAGGGGACTAGCGGGAGGGATCGAAAACACCGGGGAGCTGTTTTTT; CDR3 protein: CASSQDRGLAGGIENTGELFF
V gene: TRBV5-4; J gene: TRBJ1-2; D gene: TRBD1; CDR3 DNA: TGTGCCAGCAGCTTGGACTACAGGGGGCGCGGAGGTGGCTACACCTTC; CDR3 protein: CASSLDYRGRGGGYTF
V gene: TRBV29-1; J gene: TRBJ1-1; D gene: NA; CDR3 DNA: TGCAGCGTTCTCGTGGCCACTGAAGCTTTCTTT; CDR3 protein: CSVLVATEAFF